This TCR beta chain appears in the sequencing data of a study of neoadjuvant anti-PD-1 for oral cavity cancer. At the level of the study: Most patients had three to four biweekly doses of 3 mg/kg nivolumab before resection. Patients without progression got a fourth dose around day 43. Study conclusions and caveats: Post-nivolumab, blood T cell clonality was significantly elevated in non-responders.

With respect to this clone: Antigen unknown.

Germline V gives CDR1 DFQATT, CDR2 SNEGSKA (reference sequence). Trimming took off 0 bases at V and 6 bases at J, with 6 bases between the two ends. This CDR3 has 11 amino acids. Only in-frame clones appear in the TCRdb table, and some are missing; sequencing was by immunoSEQ multiplex PCR. The sample shows tens of thousands of clones, about three quarters of them seen only once. Time point specified: after neoadjuvant nivolumab, at surgical resection. Stage II-IVA oral cavity squamous cell carcinoma was new and untreated by systemic or radiation therapy. This chain connects TRBV20-1 to TRBJ2-7; D uncertain. This specimen consisted of PBMCs, obtained after nivolumab (anti-PD-1) treatment. The source of this sequence is a person aged 35-79 years with oral cavity squamous cell carcinoma. Here the CDR3 reads CSARDFPEQYF. DNA of the CDR3: TGCAGTGCTAGAGATTTCCCCGAGCAGTACTTC.